This T cell receptor beta chain comes out of a study of T cells after yellow fever vaccination. TCRdb reanalysed the 5' RACE reads using MiXCR and keeps one entry per CDR3 protein. The table lists hundreds of thousands of distinct CDR3 sequences, roughly 14% of them singletons. V lost 4 bases and J 4 bases, leaving 13 bases between the germline ends. This CDR3 has 14 amino acids. A word on this clonotype: The antigen is undetermined.

Study findings and constraints: Abundant bulk-derived clonotypes could contaminate FACS-sorted repertoires.

The receptor was isolated from a man aged 30 to 45 who received the YFV17D yellow fever vaccine. This chain connects TRBV12-3 or TRBV12-4 to TRBJ2-5; tentative D call: TRBD2 (6 bases). The starting material was PBMCs, obtained on the day of the yellow fever booster vaccination. The CDR3 reads CASSYWVGGETQYF. CDR3 bases: TGTGCCAGCAGTTATTGGGTGGGAGGAGAGACCCAGTACTTC.